The next 32 T cell receptor beta chains were all read from a single sample in a study of blood T cell repertoires in COVID-19. Here immunoSEQ multiplex PCR was the method, and the copy in TCRdb shows in-frame clones only, minus some. Of some 58,000 clones listed, about 86% are singletons. The sequenced material came from peripheral blood. Source of these receptors: a middle-aged man with acute or convalescent COVID-19.

The chain joins TRBV24-1 to TRBJ2-3; 9 nucleotides match TRBD1. The V segment lost 7 bases and the J segment 7 bases; nucleotides outside the gene matches: 14. This CDR3 has 16 residues. CDR1 is KGHDR and CDR2 is SFDVKD in the germline V gene. The CDR3 region is CATSAPGQGTSYTQYF. The CDR3 DNA is TGTGCCACCAGCGCACCGGGACAGGGTACGAGTTATACGCAGTATTTT.

The chain is built from TRBV7-3 and TRBJ1-6; tentative D call: TRBD1 (6 bases). Germline V lookup: CDR1 SGHTA, CDR2 FQGTGA. This CDR3 spans 16 amino acids. V dropped 2 bases and J dropped 9 bases, with 17 bases sitting between them. This CDR3 is CASSLYGGQFSSPLHF. CDR3 nucleotide sequence: TGTGCCAGCAGCTTATACGGGGGGCAATTCAGTTCACCCCTCCACTTT.

This clone has only one observation. V and J are TRBV11-2 and TRBJ1-6; 8 bases align to TRBD1. The V gene's germline CDR1 is SGHAT and CDR2 FQNNGV. V lost 6 bases to trimming and J lost 9 bases; unmatched junction nucleotides: 13. CDR3 length: 16 residues. CDR3 in amino acids: CASRTPRTGKGSPLHF. Here the CDR3 DNA reads TGTGCCAGCAGGACACCAAGGACAGGGAAGGGTTCACCCCTCCACTTT.

The chain has TRBV4-2 and TRBJ2-1; 12 bases match TRBD2. The CDR3 is 17 amino acids. CDR1 is LGHNA, CDR2 YNFKEQ, per germline. V lost 1 base to trimming and J lost 9 bases; unmatched junction nucleotides: 10. The CDR3 sequence is CASSQVAHLAGGAEQFF. CDR3 sequence (DNA): TGTGCCAGCAGCCAAGTCGCCCATCTAGCGGGGGGGGCTGAGCAGTTCTTC.

The chain carries TRBV3-1 (or the pseudogene TRBV3-2) and TRBJ2-3, with D possibly matching TRBD2 (6 bases). The V end lost 4 bases, the J end lost 1 base, and 9 bases lay between the germline ends. CDR3 length: 14 amino acids. CDR1 is LGHDT and CDR2 is YNNKEL in the germline V gene (reference sequence). CDR3 DNA: TGTGCCAGCAGCCGGGACTTTCGCACAGATACGCAGTATTTT. The encoded protein is CASSRDFRTDTQYF.

The chain links TRBV5-4 to TRBJ2-5; TRBD2 matches at 12 bases. J lost 1 base, V lost 3 bases, and 4 bases had no gene match. Germline CDR1 SGHNT, CDR2 YYREEE (reference sequence). There are 16 residues in the CDR3. The CDR3 spells CASSSGLAGPQETQYF. The CDR3 region has the DNA TGTGCCAGCAGCTCGGGACTAGCGGGCCCCCAAGAGACCCAGTACTTC.

Written as DNA, the CDR3 is TGTGCCAGCAGCTTAGATTCGGGGGGTTCAGGAAACACCATATATTTT. Its translation is CASSLDSGGSGNTIYF. The rearrangement joins TRBV7-2 to TRBJ1-3; D might be TRBD1 (5 bases). The V end lost 1 base, the J end lost 4 bases, and 14 bases lay between the germline ends. Germline values: CDR1 SGHTA, CDR2 FQGNSA. CDR3 length: 16 residues.

The chain employs TRBV6-1 and TRBJ1-4, with D uncertain. V lost 3 bases and J 7 bases, leaving 12 bases between the germline ends. Per germline, CDR1 MNHNS and CDR2 SASEGT. This CDR3 has 14 amino acids. CDR3 bases: TGTGCCAGCAGTGAGGAGAGGGTGACTGAAAAACTGTTTTTT. Encoded protein: CASSEERVTEKLFF.

This chain joins TRBV5-4 and TRBJ1-2, with TRBD1 as a possible D gene (6 bases). V lost 2 bases, J lost 6 bases, and 20 bases lay in between. There are 16 residues in the CDR3. Per the germline V gene, CDR1 is SGHNT and CDR2 is YYREEE (reference sequence). CDR3 region: CASSLKKIQGSHGYTF. DNA of the CDR3: TGTGCCAGCAGCTTAAAGAAAATTCAGGGGTCCCATGGCTACACCTTC. Using reference TRBV5-4 and TRBJ1-2 for the parts outside the CDR3, the full variable domain is ETGVTQSPTHLIKTRGQQVTLRCSSQSGHNTVSWYQQALGQGPQFIFQYYREEENGRGNFPPRFSGLQFPNYSSELNVNALELDDSALYLCASSLKKIQGSHGYTFGSGTRLTVV.

The rearrangement links TRBV5-7 to TRBJ1-2; 9 nucleotides align to TRBD1. TRBV5-7 is an ORF, and what it does is uncertain. The CDR3 is made up of 16 amino acids. The ends lost 2 bases at V and 5 bases at J; junction bases unmatched: 10. The CDR3 DNA follows: TGTGCCAGCAGCTTAAACAGGGGGCACACAAGTTATGGCTACACCTTC. Protein: CASSLNRGHTSYGYTF.

This clone occurred once. The chain uses TRBV5-1 and TRBJ1-2, with D possibly being TRBD1 (5 bases). The V and J ends lost 4 bases and 6 bases respectively, with 16 bases between them. This CDR3 contains 14 residues. The germline CDR1 and CDR2 sequences are SGHRS and YFSETQ. The chain's CDR3 is CASSPTLGRDGYTF. CDR3 in DNA: TGCGCCAGCAGCCCGACATTGGGGCGTGATGGCTACACCTTC.

The chain has TRBV27 and TRBJ2-2; TRBD1 matches at 9 bases. CDR1 and CDR2 (germline): MNHEY, SMNVEV (reference sequence). The CDR3 is made up of 14 amino acids. Germline trimming cut 7 bases from V and 8 bases from J; bases unmatched to any gene: 8. Written as DNA, the CDR3 is TGTGCCAGCACCGCGACAGGGGGAGGAGGGGAGCTGTTTTTT. This gives the protein CASTATGGGGELFF.

This clone was observed a handful of times. The V gene is TRBV19, the J gene TRBJ2-1; TRBD2 matches at 13 bases. V shed 5 bases and J 5 bases; nucleotides not matched to a gene: 9. CDR3 length equals 17 residues. Germline V gives CDR1 LNHDA, CDR2 SQIVND (reference sequence). The CDR3 nucleotides are TGTGCCAGTAGTCTCCGACTAGCGGGGGGCCAAAACAATGAGCAGTTCTTC. Its translation is CASSLRLAGGQNNEQFF. The full variable domain, in which reference TRBV19 and TRBJ2-1 provide the parts outside the CDR3, is DGGITQSPKYLFRKEGQNVTLSCEQNLNHDAMYWYRQDPGQGLRLIYYSQIVNDFQKGDIAEGYSVSREKKESFPLTVTSAQKNPTAFYLCASSLRLAGGQNNEQFFGPGTRLTVL.

The chain is built from TRBV7-2 and TRBJ1-4; D not certain. V was cut by 1 base and J by 0 bases, with 3 bases left in between. CDR1 SGHTA and CDR2 FQGNSA come from the germline V gene. This CDR3 is 14 amino acids long. The CDR3 DNA is TGTGCCAGCAGCTTAGGGCCAACTAATGAAAAACTGTTTTTT. This codes for CASSLGPTNEKLFF.

J is TRBJ2-7 and V is TRBV6-5; D may be TRBD1 (5 bases). The germline V gene encodes CDR1 MNHEY and CDR2 SVGAGI. V was pared by 5 bases and J by 3 bases, with 17 bases between. The CDR3 runs 15 residues. The CDR3 loop is CASSNRGSLRYEQYF. The CDR3 bases are TGTGCCAGCAGTAATAGGGGTTCCCTTCGCTACGAGCAGTACTTC.

Concerning this clone: Other DNA sequences in this specimen translate into the identical CDR3. This chain joins TRBV10-3 and TRBJ2-5; TRBD2 aligns across 8 bases. The germline gives CDR1 ENHRY, CDR2 SYGVKD. The V segment lost 6 bases and the J segment 4 bases; nucleotides outside the gene matches: 1. The CDR3 spans 12 residues. The CDR3 bases are TGTGCCATCAGCAGCGGGGGAGAGACCCAGTACTTC. This gives the protein CAISSGGETQYF.

This rearrangement joins TRBV19 to TRBJ1-2; D unclear. Between the trimmed V and J ends, which lost 4 bases and 2 bases, there was a span of 5 bases. The CDR3 runs to 12 residues. CDR1 LNHDA and CDR2 SQIVND come from the germline V gene (reference sequence). CDR3 sequence reads: CASSNENYGYTF. In DNA form, the CDR3 reads TGTGCCAGTAGTAACGAGAACTATGGCTACACCTTC. Looking up the rest from reference TRBV19 and TRBJ1-2 gives the full variable domain: DGGITQSPKYLFRKEGQNVTLSCEQNLNHDAMYWYRQDPGQGLRLIYYSQIVNDFQKGDIAEGYSVSREKKESFPLTVTSAQKNPTAFYLCASSNENYGYTFGSGTRLTVV.

This chain uses TRBV4-1 with TRBJ2-4; 9 bases line up with TRBD1. There are 19 residues in the CDR3. Germline CDR1 is MGHRA and CDR2 is YSYEKL. Germline trimming cut 1 base from V and 0 bases from J; bases unmatched to any gene: 10. The CDR3 nucleotides read TGCGCCAGCAGCCAAGCCGGGACAGGGCACCCCTCAGCCAAAAACATTCAGTACTTC. This encodes CASSQAGTGHPSAKNIQYF.

The chain combines TRBV2 with TRBJ1-4; 8 nucleotides match TRBD1. V shed 8 bases and J 8 bases; nucleotides not matched to a gene: 7. CDR3 size: 13 residues. Germline assignment: CDR1 SNHLY and CDR2 FYNNEI. For the CDR3, the DNA is TGTGCCAGCCAGACAGGGGAAGACGAAAAACTGTTTTTT. Translated: CASQTGEDEKLFF. The variable domain in full, with the rest retrieved from reference TRBV2 and TRBJ1-4, is EPEVTQTPSHQVTQMGQEVILRCVPISNHLYFYWYRQILGQKVEFLVSFYNNEISEKSEIFDDQFSVERPDGSNFTLKIRSTKLEDSAMYFCASQTGEDEKLFFGSGTQLSVL.

This clone appeared once. The CDR3 is CASSQVETVTYEQYF. The CDR3 bases are TGCGCCAGCAGCCAAGTCGAGACAGTAACCTACGAGCAGTACTTC. V gene TRBV4-1 combines with J gene TRBJ2-7; D is perhaps TRBD1 (5 bases). V was clipped by 1 base and J by 2 bases, with 12 bases between them. Germline V CDR1 and CDR2: MGHRA, YSYEKL. The CDR3 covers 15 residues.

Points on this clone: Other DNA variants within this sample encode the same CDR3. J is TRBJ2-6 and V is TRBV5-1, with TRBD1 as a possible D gene (5 bases). Germline V lookup: CDR1 SGHRS, CDR2 YFSETQ. This CDR3 spans 15 amino acids. With 1 base removed from V and 1 base from J, the gap between germline ends came to 6 bases. The CDR3 DNA reads TGCGCCAGCAGCTTGTCAGGGTCTGGGGCCAACGTCCTGACTTTC. Residues: CASSLSGSGANVLTF.

The genes are TRBV28 and TRBJ1-4; D may be TRBD1 (5 bases). The CDR3 has 15 amino acids. Trimming cost V 6 bases and J 8 bases, with 19 bases left between them. CDR1 and CDR2 (germline): MDHEN, SYDVKM. The CDR3 DNA is TGTGCCAGCAGCAAATCGGGGGTCGGGAAAGAAAAACTGTTTTTT. Protein product: CASSKSGVGKEKLFF.

This chain links TRBV5-1 with TRBJ1-4; 10 bases are a match to TRBD1. The J segment lost 7 bases and the V segment lost 4 bases, leaving 7 bases of the junction unmatched. In germline, CDR1 is SGHRS, CDR2 YFSETQ. The CDR3 has 15 amino acids. The CDR3 here is CASSQRQGASEKLFF. DNA for the CDR3: TGCGCCAGCAGCCAGAGACAGGGGGCAAGTGAAAAACTGTTTTTT.

This clone has just a few counts. The chain links TRBV5-1 to TRBJ1-1; D not certain. Germline V gives CDR1 SGHRS, CDR2 YFSETQ. Trimming left V 1 base short and J 1 base short, with 8 bases between. The CDR3 length is 14 residues. The CDR3 nucleotides read TGCGCCAGCAGCTTGACATATCGGAACACTGAAGCTTTCTTT. Translating gives CASSLTYRNTEAFF.

This chain links TRBV6-6 with TRBJ1-1; the D is unclear. The length of the CDR3 is 16 residues. The germline CDR1 and CDR2 sequences are MNHNY and SVGAGI (reference sequence). The V gene lost 2 bases and the J gene lost 0 bases, with 13 bases spanning the gap. The CDR3 DNA is TGTGCCAGCAGTTACGGGGAGGGAAGGATGAACACTGAAGCTTTCTTT. This translates into CASSYGEGRMNTEAFF.

This clone was recorded once. V is TRBV4-1 and J is TRBJ2-1; D not resolved. The CDR3 is 15 amino acids. The V gene lost 2 bases and the J gene lost 2 bases, with 10 bases spanning the gap. In germline, CDR1 is MGHRA, CDR2 YSYEKL. DNA for the CDR3: TGCGCCAGCAGCCAAACCGGTACCCCCTACAATGAGCAGTTCTTC. Its translation is CASSQTGTPYNEQFF.

This clone has a single count. This chain uses TRBV2 with TRBJ2-7; 9 bases agree with TRBD1. The germline V gene encodes CDR1 SNHLY and CDR2 FYNNEI. The V and J ends lost 2 bases and 6 bases, in that order; junction bases with no gene match: 14. The CDR3 runs to 17 residues. The chain's CDR3 is CASSELGQGIGGSEQYF. Here the CDR3 DNA reads TGTGCCAGCAGTGAACTGGGACAGGGCATCGGTGGCAGCGAGCAGTACTTC.

The chain carries TRBV10-3 and TRBJ2-5; perhaps TRBD2 as D (6 bases). Per germline, CDR1 ENHRY and CDR2 SYGVKD. The CDR3 sequence is 15 residues long. Trimming pared 3 bases from V and 4 bases from J, leaving 15 bases between. For the CDR3, the DNA is TGTGCCATCAGTGAAGGAGGGGAAACGGGAGAGACCCAGTACTTC. Protein: CAISEGGETGETQYF.

The CDR3 sequence is CASSARGGPSYEQYF. In nucleotides, the CDR3 is TGTGCCAGCAGCGCCCGAGGGGGCCCGTCCTACGAGCAGTACTTC. V and J are TRBV9 and TRBJ2-7, with 7 bases identical to TRBD1. Germline V gives CDR1 SGDLS, CDR2 YYNGEE. V lost 3 bases to trimming and J lost 1 base; unmatched junction nucleotides: 7. This CDR3 has 15 amino acids.

The sample holds one count of this clone. This sequence joins TRBV7-3 and TRBJ1-2; D is possibly TRBD1 (6 bases). The V end lost 8 bases, the J end lost 4 bases, and 11 bases lay between the germline ends. Germline V gene sequence: CDR1 SGHTA, CDR2 FQGTGA. This CDR3 spans 12 amino acids. This CDR3 reads CASLRGLYGYTF. In nucleotides, the CDR3 is TGTGCCAGCCTCAGGGGCCTCTATGGCTACACCTTC.

This rearrangement joins TRBV27 to TRBJ1-5, with D possibly TRBD1 on 6 matching bases. Germline CDR1 is MNHEY and CDR2 is SMNVEV (reference sequence). The CDR3 has 15 residues. Trimming removed 5 bases from V and 3 bases from J, with 14 bases in between. In DNA, the CDR3 is TGTGCCAGCAGTCGACAGGCTGATCCCAATCAGCCCCAGCATTTT. It encodes CASSRQADPNQPQHF.

J is TRBJ1-2 and V is TRBV12-3 or TRBV12-4; 7 nucleotides align to TRBD1. The CDR3 length is 13 residues. After removal of 5 bases from V and 4 bases from J, the junction contained 4 bases not matched to a gene. CDR3 sequence: CASSQDRAYGYTF. In DNA, the CDR3 is TGTGCCAGCAGTCAAGACAGGGCCTATGGCTACACCTTC.